A selection of T cell receptor beta chains follows, all from one sample in a study of blood T cell repertoires in COVID-19. Libraries were prepared by immunoSEQ multiplex PCR; TCRdb keeps only in-frame clonotypes and omits some of them. The sample gives fewer than 85,000 clones, 90% of which show up once; about 1% is in the top ten. Sequencing used peripheral blood. The receptor set was obtained from a woman between 50 and 59 years old in a cohort sampled during active COVID-19. Each CDR3 is given with its conserved first and last residue. The D gene is left open where the match is weak. Clone size, where shown, is once, few, many, or a class for clones that have expanded.

abundance	v_gene	d_gene	j_gene	CDR3nt	CDR3aa
-	TRBV30	-	TRBJ2-3	TGTGCCCTCAGCGGACCTAGCACAGATACGCAGTATTTT	CALSGPSTDTQYF
-	TRBV4-2	TRBD1	TRBJ2-1	TGTGCCAGCAGCCAAGGGCAGGGGGCGTCCTACAATGAGCAGTTCTTC	CASSQGQGASYNEQFF
-	TRBV5-1	-	TRBJ2-3	TGCGCCAGCAGCTTGGGGACAGCCAGCACAGATACGCAGTATTTT	CASSLGTASTDTQYF
-	TRBV7-6	TRBD2	TRBJ2-1	TGTGCCAGCAGCCCCGGCGTAGCGGGGGGCTACAATGAGCAGTTCTTC	CASSPGVAGGYNEQFF
-	TRBV7-9	-	TRBJ2-7	TGTGCCAGCAGTCGGGACTCGGGGTACGAGCAGTACTTC	CASSRDSGYEQYF
-	TRBV7-3	-	TRBJ2-1	TGTGCCAGCAGCTTAAGAGAGGCATCCTACAATGAGCAGTTCTTC	CASSLREASYNEQFF
-	TRBV28	-	TRBJ1-2	TGTGCCAGCAGTTCAGGGCCGCCCCTATATGGCTACACCTTC	CASSSGPPLYGYTF
-	TRBV5-4	-	TRBJ2-3	TGTGCCAGCAGCTTCGGCGGAGACACAGATACGCAGTATTTT	CASSFGGDTDTQYF
-	TRBV6-6	-	TRBJ1-2	TGTGCCAGCGGACCCGGGGGGCACACCTTC	CASGPGGHTF
-	TRBV5-4	TRBD2	TRBJ2-3	TGTGCCAGCAGCCCAGGACTAGCGGGAGGACATACGCAGTATTTT	CASSPGLAGGHTQYF
-	TRBV7-3	TRBD2	TRBJ2-3	TGTGCCAGCAGCTTAATGGCTGGGACGGGGGGAGGCACAGATACGCAGTATTTT	CASSLMAGTGGGTDTQYF
-	TRBV5-1	-	TRBJ1-1	TGCGCCAGCAGCTTGGAGGGGAGGGCTGGGGAAGCTTTCTTT	CASSLEGRAGEAFF
once	TRBV19	-	TRBJ1-2	TGTGCCAGTACCCTTCGAGGCAGGGGACAATACTATGGCTACACCTTC	CASTLRGRGQYYGYTF
-	TRBV2	TRBD2	TRBJ2-1	TGTGCCAGCAGGGGGGAGGGCCCACCTAATGAGCAGTTCTTC	CASRGEGPPNEQFF
once	TRBV25-1	-	TRBJ1-3	TGTGCCAGCAGGAACTCGGGCTCTGGAAACACCATATATTTT	CASRNSGSGNTIYF
-	TRBV15	-	TRBJ1-1	TGTGCCACCAGCAGAGATCAGGGGCTAGGGGAAGCTTTCTTT	CATSRDQGLGEAFF
-	TRBV6-6	-	TRBJ1-5	TGTGCCAGCCTTAAGGGGGGAGGGAGCAATCAGCCCCAGCATTTT	CASLKGGGSNQPQHF
-	TRBV5-4	-	TRBJ2-7	TGTGCCAGCAGCTCCGGGTACGAGCAGTACTTC	CASSSGYEQYF
-	TRBV28	-	TRBJ2-7	TGTGCCAGCAGCCCTACTCACAGTTCCTCCTACGAGCAGTACTTC	CASSPTHSSSYEQYF
once	TRBV28	-	TRBJ2-7	TGTGCCAGCAGTTTAGAAGCTTTCTCCTACGAGCAGTACTTC	CASSLEAFSYEQYF
-	TRBV10-3	-	TRBJ1-5	TGTGCCATCAGCCAGGGAGGGCTGAACAATCAGCCCCAGCATTTT	CAISQGGLNNQPQHF
-	TRBV7-9	-	TRBJ2-1	TGTGCCAGCAGCGTCGATGAGCAGTTCTTC	CASSVDEQFF
few	TRBV11-2	TRBD2	TRBJ2-5	TGTGCCAGCAGCTTACCAGCGGGAGAGGCGGAGACCCAGTACTTC	CASSLPAGEAETQYF
-	TRBV27	TRBD1	TRBJ2-3	TGTGCCAGCAGTTCTGGGACAGGGGATTTCACAGATACGCAGTATTTT	CASSSGTGDFTDTQYF
-	TRBV19	-	TRBJ2-7	TGTGCCACCGGGACACCGCCCTACTACGAGCAGTACTTC	CATGTPPYYEQYF
-	TRBV29-1	TRBD1	TRBJ2-7	TGCAGCGTTCAGGGACAGGATTACGAGCAGTACTTC	CSVQGQDYEQYF
-	TRBV30	TRBD2	TRBJ2-7	TGTGCCTGGAGTTCCAAGGGACTAGCGGGAGGCGAGCAGTACTTC	CAWSSKGLAGGEQYF
-	TRBV9	TRBD1	TRBJ2-6	TGTGCCAGCAGCCCGAGGGACAGCCGCTCTGGGGCCAACGTCCTGACTTTC	CASSPRDSRSGANVLTF
-	TRBV10-3	-	TRBJ2-7	TGTGCCATCAGTGAGTCGATAGTCGCGTCCGCGAGCTCCTACGAGCAGTACTTC	CAISESIVASASSYEQYF
-	TRBV5-8	TRBD1	TRBJ1-6	TGTGCCAGCAGCAACCGGGACAGAGCCCCTTTGACCCTCCACTTT	CASSNRDRAPLTLHF
once	TRBV2	-	TRBJ2-5	TGTGCCAGCAGTGATGGAGGTGCTTCACAAGAGACCCAGTACTTC	CASSDGGASQETQYF
-	TRBV19	-	TRBJ2-2	TGTGCCAGTAGTATAACGGTCACCGGGGAGCTGTTTTTT	CASSITVTGELFF
-	TRBV5-1	TRBD2	TRBJ2-1	TGCGCCAGCAGTCCCTTAGCGGGAGGTAAACACAATGAGCAGTTCTTC	CASSPLAGGKHNEQFF
-	TRBV27	TRBD2	TRBJ2-3	TGTGCCAGCAGTTTCACGGGACTAGACACAGATACGCAGTATTTT	CASSFTGLDTDTQYF
-	TRBV5-1	-	TRBJ1-2	TGCGCCAGCAGCTCAACCCCGACAGAATTCTATGGCTACACCTTC	CASSSTPTEFYGYTF
-	TRBV27	TRBD1	TRBJ1-1	TGTGCCAGCAGTTTCACCGGGACAGGGAGGGGAGCTTTCTTT	CASSFTGTGRGAFF
-	TRBV14	-	TRBJ1-1	TGTGCCAGCAGCCTCACATTGAACACTGAAGCTTTCTTT	CASSLTLNTEAFF
-	TRBV6-4	TRBD1	TRBJ1-6	TGTGCCAGCAGTGTCTCGACAGGGGCTAATTCACCCCTCCACTTT	CASSVSTGANSPLHF
-	TRBV28	-	TRBJ1-1	TGTGCCAGCAGTTTATCCCCAGACATGAACACTGAAGCTTTCTTT	CASSLSPDMNTEAFF
-	TRBV28	TRBD1	TRBJ1-5	TGTGCCAGCAGTTTACGGACAGGGTATTGGAGGAATAGCAATCAGCCCCAGCATTTT	CASSLRTGYWRNSNQPQHF
once	TRBV28	TRBD1	TRBJ1-5	TGTGCCAGCAGTTCCCAAGACAGGGCCTATCAGCCCCAGCATTTT	CASSSQDRAYQPQHF
-	TRBV19	-	TRBJ2-7	TGTGCCAGTAGTAAGACTAGTCCCTCCTACGAGCAGTACTTC	CASSKTSPSYEQYF
-	TRBV28	-	TRBJ2-5	TGTGCCAGCAGTACTTATGGGAGGCCCCAGTACTTC	CASSTYGRPQYF
-	TRBV28	-	TRBJ1-5	TGTGCCAGCAGCGCCCCGTTTTTACAGGGAAGCAATCAGCCCCAGCATTTT	CASSAPFLQGSNQPQHF
-	TRBV25-1	-	TRBJ1-1	TGTGCCAGCAGTGAAACCCCTCGGGGGGACAAAGCAGCTTTCTTT	CASSETPRGDKAAFF
-	TRBV7-2	TRBD1	TRBJ2-7	TGTGCCAGCAGCCCGACAGGGGGCTCCTACGAGCAGTACTTC	CASSPTGGSYEQYF
-	TRBV18	-	TRBJ2-5	TGTGCCAGCTCACCACCGAGCCAAGAGACCCAGTACTTC	CASSPPSQETQYF